These 12 T cell receptor beta chains came from one sample sequenced in a study of CD8+ T cells in alopecia areata. As the sequencing template, cDNA was produced by extracting RNA and reverse transcribing it. Only in-frame clones appear in the TCRdb table, and some are missing; sequencing was by immunoSEQ multiplex PCR. The table shows 140,000 to 150,000 clones, with less than 70% occurring only once. Sample treatment: oral pan-JAK inhibitor, 5-10 mg twice daily. Sequences were derived from CD8+ T cells sorted from blood, sampled at week 4, from a patient treated with tofacitinib. These TCRs come from a human donor with alopecia areata.

The chain uses TRBV9 and TRBJ1-1, with TRBD1 as a possible D gene (5 bases). CDR1 and CDR2 (germline): SGDLS, YYNGEE. CDR3 length: 12 amino acids. The V gene lost 7 bases and the J gene lost 3 bases, with 10 bases spanning the gap. In DNA, the CDR3 is TGTGCCAGCGGGGAGGGGTACACTGAAGCTTTCTTT. It translates to CASGEGYTEAFF.

In the case of this clone: This likely traces to a read error, being one base from a far larger clone. The rearrangement uses TRBV7-3 and TRBJ2-5; TRBD1 agrees at 9 bases. The CDR3 extends over 15 amino acids. Germline assignment: CDR1 SGHTA and CDR2 FQGTGA. V shed 3 bases, J shed 0 bases, and the junction held 2 bases outside the gene matches. CDR3 in DNA: TGTGCCAGCAGCTTGGGGACAGGGCACCAAGAGACCCAGTACTTC. Its translation: CASSLGTGHQETQYF. The variable domain in full, with the rest retrieved from reference TRBV7-3 and TRBJ2-5, is GAGVSQTPSNKVTEKGKYVELRCDPISGHTALYWYRQSLGQGPEFLIYFQGTGAADDSGLPNDRFFAVRPEGSVSTLKIQRTERGDSAVYLCASSLGTGHQETQYFGPGTRLLVL.

This clone was found once. This chain links TRBV9 with TRBJ2-7; D possibly corresponds to TRBD2 (7 bases). Trimming pared 0 bases from V and 6 bases from J, leaving 13 bases between. CDR1 is SGDLS and CDR2 is YYNGEE in the germline V gene. The CDR3 is made up of 14 amino acids. The chain's CDR3 is CASSVGGGFGEQYF. In DNA, the CDR3 is TGTGCCAGCAGCGTAGGCGGGGGCTTCGGCGAGCAGTACTTC.

The gene calls are TRBV13 and TRBJ2-4, with a possible D match to TRBD1 (5 bases). Looked up from germline, CDR1 is PRHDT and CDR2 is FYEKMQ (reference sequence). V lost 0 bases to trimming and J lost 5 bases, with 5 bases between them. The CDR3 loop spans 13 amino acids. This CDR3 is CASSLGGENIQYF. DNA for the CDR3: TGTGCCAGCAGCTTAGGAGGGGAAAACATTCAGTACTTC. Drawing the rest from reference TRBV13 and TRBJ2-4, the complete variable domain is AAGVIQSPRHLIKEKRETATLKCYPIPRHDTVYWYQQGPGQDPQFLISFYEKMQSDKGSIPDRFSAQQFSDYHSELNMSSLELGDSALYFCASSLGGENIQYFGAGTRLSVL.

V gene TRBV29-1 combines with J gene TRBJ2-3; 8 bases line up with TRBD2. Looked up from germline, CDR1 is SQVTM and CDR2 is ANQGSEA. The CDR3 loop spans 14 amino acids. V was clipped by 5 bases and J by 6 bases; unmatched bases: 10. The CDR3 loop is CSVSPRGGLDTQYF. In DNA form, the CDR3 reads TGCAGCGTTTCTCCCCGCGGGGGGTTGGATACGCAGTATTTT.

This rearrangement joins TRBV12-5 to TRBJ2-2, with 10 bases identical to TRBD1. Per germline, CDR1 LGHNT and CDR2 FRNRAP. With 2 bases clipped from V and 4 bases from J, the junction kept 1 base outside the gene matches. The CDR3 is 15 residues long. The CDR3 is CASGLRDRGTGELFF. CDR3 bases: TGTGCTAGTGGTTTGCGGGACAGGGGCACCGGGGAGCTGTTTTTT.

This chain connects TRBV4-1 to TRBJ2-3; D not resolved. Germline V gene lookup returns CDR1 MGHRA and CDR2 YSYEKL. V lost 5 bases to trimming and J lost 2 bases, with 11 bases between them. This CDR3 contains 14 residues. CDR3 nucleotides: TGCGCCAGCAGCTCGGGTCGGTACACAGATACGCAGTATTTT. Amino acids: CASSSGRYTDTQYF.

The J gene is TRBJ1-1, the V gene TRBV30, with a possible D match to TRBD1 (5 bases). The V and J ends lost 5 bases and 5 bases respectively, with 12 bases between them. The CDR3 is 12 amino acids. Germline CDR1 is GTSNPN and CDR2 is SVGIG (reference sequence). The CDR3 reads CAWWGEGTEAFF. Here the CDR3 DNA reads TGTGCCTGGTGGGGAGAGGGGACTGAAGCTTTCTTT.

This clone was recorded a few times. This chain uses TRBV2 with TRBJ1-2; D gene uncertain. CDR1 and CDR2 from the germline V gene are SNHLY and FYNNEI. The V and J ends lost 6 bases and 4 bases respectively, with 27 bases between them. This CDR3 is built from 18 residues. The CDR3 DNA reads as TGTGCCAGCAGCGCAGAGGGTTTAGGTGTGGAACAGTTCTATGGCTACACCTTC. It specifies CASSAEGLGVEQFYGYTF.

Turning to this clone: Mismatch with germline at one junction end may stem from a read error. The CDR3 DNA is TGTGCCATCAGTGAGCACAGTCACTCCTACGAGCAGTACTTC. Amino acids: CAISEHSHSYEQYF. The chain employs TRBV6-5 and TRBJ2-7; D uncertain. CDR1 is MNHEY and CDR2 is SVGAGI in the germline V gene. This CDR3 is built from 14 residues.

The chain joins TRBV7-9 to TRBJ1-2, with D hard to call. Trimming took 4 bases from V and 3 from J, leaving 6 bases between them. The CDR3 runs to 12 residues. Germline assignment: CDR1 SEHNR and CDR2 FQNEAQ (reference sequence). The DNA of the CDR3 is TGTGCCAGCAGCTCGCTTGACTATGGCTACACCTTC. It yields the protein CASSSLDYGYTF.

To note about this clone: This CDR3 is also generated by other DNA sequences in the sample. This chain uses TRBV10-3 with TRBJ2-7; D is unclear. Germline CDR1 ENHRY, CDR2 SYGVKD. V lost 0 bases, J lost 4 bases, and 7 bases lay in between. CDR3 length equals 13 residues. The DNA for the CDR3 is TGTGCCATCAGTGAGTCAATAGTGTACGAGCAGTACTTC. Translation gives CAISESIVYEQYF.